The 27 T cell receptor beta chains below all came from one sample that was sequenced in a study of vaccination and CD4 T cells after COVID-19. The Oncomine TCR Beta short-read assay sequenced DNA from cultured CD4+ T cells. TCRdb analysed the PCR reads with MiXCR anew, one entry per CDR3 protein. This table holds more than 10,000 distinct CDR3 sequences, 40% to 65% found once. Treatment described: roughly 11-day PBMC culture with coronavirus spike peptide pools or control peptides (ViraFEST assay). Antigen specificity for these receptors is unknown. The sample comprised CD4+ T cells from blood, cultured in vitro. These receptors all come from a human donor who had recovered from COVID-19.

This clonotype is termed medium-sized (0.01 to 0.1%). V is TRBV18 and J is TRBJ1-5; no definite D call. V lost 3 bases and J lost 4, with 13 bases in between. There are 15 residues in the CDR3. CDR1 KGHSH and CDR2 LQKENI come from the germline V gene. The CDR3 sequence: CASSPSDGWNQPQHF. The CDR3 coding sequence is TGTGCCAGCTCACCTTCAGACGGGTGGAATCAGCCCCAGCATTTT.

This chain uses TRBV7-8 with TRBJ2-5, with D unresolved. The CDR3 runs 16 residues. Germline assignment: CDR1 SGHVS and CDR2 FQNEAQ. Trimming took 4 bases from V and 3 from J, leaving 18 bases between them. This CDR3 is CASSSLPLSEKETQYF. DNA of the CDR3: TGTGCCAGCAGCTCGCTACCCTTGTCTGAGAAAGAGACCCAGTACTTC.

The chain couples TRBV5-4 to TRBJ2-1; TRBD1 aligns across 10 bases. With 5 bases clipped from V and 4 bases from J, the junction kept 9 bases outside the gene matches. The V gene's germline CDR1 is SGHNT and CDR2 YYREEE (reference sequence). The CDR3 has 16 amino acids. Here the CDR3 reads CASRSSGTGDYNEQFF. CDR3 DNA: TGTGCCAGCAGGTCGTCCGGGACAGGGGATTACAATGAGCAGTTCTTC. The whole variable domain, filled in from reference TRBV5-4 and TRBJ2-1, reads ETGVTQSPTHLIKTRGQQVTLRCSSQSGHNTVSWYQQALGQGPQFIFQYYREEENGRGNFPPRFSGLQFPNYSSELNVNALELDDSALYLCASRSSGTGDYNEQFFGPGTRLTVL.

V gene TRBV10-3 combines with J gene TRBJ1-5; 8 bases line up with TRBD1. This CDR3 spans 15 amino acids. Germline V gene data show CDR1 as ENHRY and CDR2 as SYGVKD. With 4 bases clipped from V and 0 bases from J, the junction kept 2 bases outside the gene matches. The CDR3 nucleotides are TGTGCCATCAGTGTAGGACAGGGTAGCAATCAGCCCCAGCATTTT. Translation: CAISVGQGSNQPQHF.

The chain carries TRBV28 and TRBJ2-5; a weak D match, TRBD1 (6 bases). Germline assignment: CDR1 MDHEN and CDR2 SYDVKM. V shed 2 bases and J shed 5 bases, with 9 bases lying between them. This CDR3 region has 13 residues. CDR3 protein: CASSLPGEETQYF. CDR3 sequence (DNA): TGTGCCAGCAGTTTACCAGGGGAGGAGACCCAGTACTTC.

This chain connects TRBV20-1 to TRBJ1-2; 9 bases agree with TRBD1. The CDR3 consists of 13 residues. Per the germline V gene, CDR1 is DFQATT and CDR2 is SNEGSKA (reference sequence). Trimming at V came to 3 bases and at J to 7 bases, leaving 6 bases not matched to a gene. CDR3 sequence reads: CSASRDRASGYTF. CDR3 DNA: TGCAGTGCTAGTCGGGACAGGGCCTCTGGCTACACCTTC.

The chain joins TRBV24-1 to TRBJ2-1; D assignment may be TRBD1 or TRBD2 (5 bases each). The V gene lost 5 bases and the J gene lost 6 bases, with 13 bases spanning the gap. Looked up from germline, CDR1 is KGHDR and CDR2 is SFDVKD. The CDR3 is 14 residues long. CDR3 sequence reads: CATSAAGASNEQFF. CDR3 coding DNA: TGTGCCACCAGTGCCGCCGGGGCCTCCAATGAGCAGTTCTTC.

A few counts support this clonotype. J is TRBJ2-5 and V is TRBV5-6; TRBD2 agrees at 10 bases. The CDR3 sequence is 14 residues long. The germline gives CDR1 SGHDT, CDR2 YYEEEE. With 0 bases clipped from V and 5 bases from J, the junction kept 1 base outside the gene matches. DNA for the CDR3: TGTGCCAGCAGCTTGGAGGGACTAGCGGAGACCCAGTACTTC. Its protein is CASSLEGLAETQYF.

The chain employs TRBV28 and TRBJ1-5; 10 bases are a match to TRBD1. The ends lost 5 bases at V and 5 bases at J; junction bases unmatched: 12. Germline assignment: CDR1 MDHEN and CDR2 SYDVKM. CDR3 length: 17 amino acids. The CDR3 bases are TGTGCCAGCAGTCCGGGACAGGGGTTAGACCTCTATCAGCCCCAGCATTTT. It translates to CASSPGQGLDLYQPQHF.

The chain is built from TRBV7-2 and TRBJ2-1; D is undetermined. The germline gives CDR1 SGHTA, CDR2 FQGNSA. The CDR3 has 16 residues. Deletions cut 4 bases from V and 0 bases from J, with 13 bases between. The CDR3 bases are TGTGCCAGCAGCTCCGAATCAACACTCTCCTACAATGAGCAGTTCTTC. It codes for CASSSESTLSYNEQFF.

The chain's CDR3 is CASSLRAEEDYGYTF. In DNA, the CDR3 is TGTGCCAGCAGCTTAAGGGCCGAAGAAGACTATGGCTACACCTTC. This chain links TRBV7-3 with TRBJ1-2; D not resolved. This CDR3 has 15 residues. Trimming removed 1 base from V and 3 bases from J, with 12 bases in between. CDR1 and CDR2 (germline): SGHTA, FQGTGA.

This chain links TRBV10-3 with TRBJ1-1; weak D call: TRBD1 (6 bases). CDR1 is ENHRY and CDR2 is SYGVKD in the germline V gene. The CDR3 sequence is 14 residues long. V was pared by 6 bases and J by 1 base, with 12 bases between. As DNA, the CDR3 is TGTGCCATCAGAGGAACAGGGAAGAACACTGAAGCTTTCTTT. Amino acids: CAIRGTGKNTEAFF.

The V gene is TRBV20-1, the J gene TRBJ2-7; TRBD2 matches 9 bases. Germline CDR1 and CDR2: DFQATT and SNEGSKA (reference sequence). The V and J ends lost 4 bases and 1 base, in that order; junction bases with no gene match: 11. The CDR3 extends over 16 amino acids. The DNA of the CDR3 is TGCAGTGCTACCTGGGGAGCGGGAGGTTTTTCCTACGAGCAGTACTTC. This encodes CSATWGAGGFSYEQYF.

The V gene is TRBV20-1, the J gene TRBJ2-3; D gene ambiguous. Trimming pared 7 bases from V and 4 bases from J, leaving 21 bases between. The CDR3 consists of 15 residues. Germline V lookup: CDR1 DFQATT, CDR2 SNEGSKA (reference sequence). The CDR3, as DNA: TGCAGTGTCTCATCAGAGACTGAACTCGCAGATACGCAGTATTTT. Encoded protein: CSVSSETELADTQYF.

In its sample, this clonotype was seen a few times. This chain uses TRBV2 with TRBJ1-5; D unclear. V lost 3 bases and J lost 2, with 5 bases in between. The CDR3 is 13 residues long. In germline, CDR1 is SNHLY, CDR2 FYNNEI. Here the CDR3 DNA reads TGTGCCAGCAGTGATGAGGGCAATCAGCCCCAGCATTTT. Protein sequence: CASSDEGNQPQHF.

By share, this clonotype counts as medium-sized. This sequence joins TRBV7-9 and TRBJ2-3; the match to TRBD2 covers 9 bases. V trimming: 2 bases; J trimming: 5 bases; junction bases outside the gene matches: 11. This CDR3 is 17 amino acids long. CDR1 is SEHNR, CDR2 FQNEAQ, per germline (reference sequence). CDR3 sequence (DNA): TGTGCCAGCAGCTTAAAATCTCGGGGACTAGCACTAGATACGCAGTATTTT. Protein product: CASSLKSRGLALDTQYF. The full variable domain, with the rest looked up from reference TRBV7-9 and TRBJ2-3, is DTGVSQNPRHKITKRGQNVTFRCDPISEHNRLYWYRQTLGQGPEFLTYFQNEAQLEKSRLLSDRFSAERPKGSFSTLEIQRTEQGDSAMYLCASSLKSRGLALDTQYFGPGTRLTVL.

In this sample, this clonotype turned up a few times. The genes are TRBV20-1 and TRBJ1-5; 8 bases line up with TRBD1. The trim removed 1 base at V and 8 bases at J, leaving 4 bases unmatched. CDR3 size: 13 residues. The V gene's germline CDR1 is DFQATT and CDR2 SNEGSKA (reference sequence). DNA for the CDR3: TGCAGTGCTAGAGGGACAGGGAGGAAGCCCCAGCATTTT. Encoded protein: CSARGTGRKPQHF.

This clonotype was seen a handful of times. The V and J genes are TRBV6-2 or TRBV6-3 and TRBJ2-7; possible D gene TRBD2, 6 bases. V was trimmed by 4 bases and J by 5 bases, leaving 21 bases between them. This CDR3 contains 16 residues. Looked up from germline, CDR1 is MNHEY and CDR2 is SVGEGT. In DNA, the CDR3 is TGTGCCAGCAGTTCCCCATCCCGACTAGGTCATGACGAGCAGTACTTC. Translated: CASSSPSRLGHDEQYF.

V gene TRBV6-7 combines with J gene TRBJ1-5, with D uncertain. TRBV6-7 is assigned to the ORF class and has an uncertain function. CDR3 length: 19 residues. The V and J ends lost 2 bases and 0 bases respectively, with 20 bases between them. The CDR3 region has the DNA TGTGCCAGCAGTTACCGCCCCTCGGCTGATTATTATAGCAATCAGCCCCAGCATTTT. Translated: CASSYRPSADYYSNQPQHF.

The chain employs TRBV12-3 or TRBV12-4 and TRBJ1-5; D is possibly TRBD1 (5 bases). The ends were cut back, 10 bases at V and 3 bases at J, with 13 bases in the middle. The CDR3 runs to 13 residues. CDR3 in amino acids: CATGGGFNQPQHF. The CDR3 DNA reads TGTGCCACCGGGGGGGGATTCAATCAGCCCCAGCATTTT.

V and J are TRBV2 and TRBJ2-6; 9 positions agree with TRBD1. The ends lost 3 bases at V and 3 bases at J; junction bases unmatched: 9. CDR3 length: 18 amino acids. Germline CDR1 SNHLY, CDR2 FYNNEI. The CDR3 coding sequence is TGTGCCAGCAGTGAGGAGAACAGGGGGCGCTATGGGGCCAACGTCCTGACTTTC. This sequence encodes CASSEENRGRYGANVLTF.

This clonotype has only a few counts. The chain carries TRBV19 and TRBJ2-7; no reliable D call. Looked up from germline, CDR1 is LNHDA and CDR2 is SQIVND (reference sequence). CDR3 length equals 11 residues. The V and J ends lost 4 bases and 5 bases respectively, with 6 bases between them. Written as DNA, the CDR3 is TGTGCCAGTAGTAACATGGACGAGCAGTACTTC. Translation: CASSNMDEQYF. Full variable domain (rest looked up from reference TRBV19 and TRBJ2-7): DGGITQSPKYLFRKEGQNVTLSCEQNLNHDAMYWYRQDPGQGLRLIYYSQIVNDFQKGDIAEGYSVSREKKESFPLTVTSAQKNPTAFYLCASSNMDEQYFGPGTRLTVT.

A single count supports this clonotype. In DNA form, the CDR3 reads TGCAGTGCTACGAGACAGGGCGTCGAGCAGTACTTC. Amino acids: CSATRQGVEQYF. The chain combines TRBV20-1 with TRBJ2-7, with 7 bases matching TRBD1. V lost 4 bases and J lost 6; bases outside the gene matches: 6. The germline V gene encodes CDR1 DFQATT and CDR2 SNEGSKA (reference sequence). The length of the CDR3 is 12 residues.

The V gene is TRBV6-1, the J gene TRBJ2-1; D may be TRBD2 (6 bases). The CDR3 extends over 15 amino acids. V lost 3 bases and J lost 9, with 18 bases in between. Germline values: CDR1 MNHNS, CDR2 SASEGT. This chain's CDR3 is CASSDRDWAASEQFF. CDR3 bases: TGTGCCAGCAGTGACCGGGACTGGGCAGCATCTGAGCAGTTCTTC.

This clonotype occurred once. The chain combines TRBV6-1 with TRBJ2-3, with 7 bases fitting TRBD2. Losses at the gene ends were 6 bases for V and 3 bases for J; bases not matched to a gene: 9. Germline V gene lookup returns CDR1 MNHNS and CDR2 SASEGT. The CDR3 runs to 15 residues. CDR3: CASRRRTRSTDTQYF. CDR3 DNA sequence: TGTGCCAGCAGGCGCAGGACTAGAAGTACAGATACGCAGTATTTT.

The J gene is TRBJ1-2, the V gene TRBV30; possibly TRBD1 for D (5 bases). The CDR3 spans 11 residues. The V gene's germline CDR1 is GTSNPN and CDR2 SVGIG (reference sequence). Trimming removed 5 bases at V and 12 bases at J, with 16 bases between. CDR3 sequence: CAWGPPGRNTF. CDR3 bases: TGTGCCTGGGGCCCTCCGGGACGAAACACCTTC.

The chain has TRBV20-1 and TRBJ2-1; TRBD2 matches 10 bases. CDR1 and CDR2 from the germline V gene are DFQATT and SNEGSKA (reference sequence). The CDR3 is 16 residues long. The junction had 10 bases not matched to a gene; V was cut back by 2 bases and J by 6 bases. Here the CDR3 DNA reads TGCAGTGCTAGAACAACTAGCGGGACTTACGTCAATGAGCAGTTCTTC. This encodes CSARTTSGTYVNEQFF.